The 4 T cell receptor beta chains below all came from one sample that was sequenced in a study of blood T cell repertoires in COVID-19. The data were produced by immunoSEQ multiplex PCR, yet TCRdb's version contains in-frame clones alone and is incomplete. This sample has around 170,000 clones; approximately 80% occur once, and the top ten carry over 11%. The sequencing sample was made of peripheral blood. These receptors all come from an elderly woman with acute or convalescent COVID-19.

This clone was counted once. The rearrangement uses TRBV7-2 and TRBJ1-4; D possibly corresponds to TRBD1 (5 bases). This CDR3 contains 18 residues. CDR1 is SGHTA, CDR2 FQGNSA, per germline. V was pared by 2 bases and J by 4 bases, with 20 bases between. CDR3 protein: CASSLKAGGGLGNEKLFF. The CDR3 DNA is TGTGCCAGCAGCTTAAAGGCTGGGGGGGGTCTGGGTAATGAAAAACTGTTTTTT.

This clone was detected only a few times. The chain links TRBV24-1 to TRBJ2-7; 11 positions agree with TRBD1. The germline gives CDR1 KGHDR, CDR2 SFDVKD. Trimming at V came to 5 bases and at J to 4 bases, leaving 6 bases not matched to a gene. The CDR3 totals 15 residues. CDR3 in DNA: TGTGCCACCAGTGTAGGGACAGGGGGTACGTACGAGCAGTACTTC. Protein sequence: CATSVGTGGTYEQYF.

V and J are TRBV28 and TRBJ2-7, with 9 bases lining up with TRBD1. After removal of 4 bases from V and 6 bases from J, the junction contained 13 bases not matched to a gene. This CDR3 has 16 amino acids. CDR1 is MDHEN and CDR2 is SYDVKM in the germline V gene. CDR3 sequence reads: CASSSLVGTGKGEQYF. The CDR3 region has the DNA TGTGCCAGCAGTTCCCTTGTGGGGACAGGGAAAGGCGAGCAGTACTTC.

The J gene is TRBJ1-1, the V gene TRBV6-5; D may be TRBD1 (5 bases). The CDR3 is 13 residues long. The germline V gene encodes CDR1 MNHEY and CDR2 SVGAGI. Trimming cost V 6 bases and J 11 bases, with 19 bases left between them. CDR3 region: CASSLTGVLGAFF. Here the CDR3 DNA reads TGTGCCAGCAGCCTAACGGGGGTCTTGGGGGCTTTCTTT.